This T cell receptor beta chain stems from a study of blood T cells in healthy people across ages. For the second PCR, which ran for roughly 6 to 11 cycles, a sample-barcoded 5' primer and a J-beta primer mix were used. TCRdb passed the 5' RACE reads through MiXCR, listing each CDR3 protein once. Here the sample spans about 770,000 distinct CDR3 sequences, approximately 44% being singletons. Trimming cost V 1 base and J 7 bases, with 11 bases left between them. Germline V lookup: CDR1 SEHNR, CDR2 FQNEAQ (reference sequence). The CDR3 loop spans 15 amino acids. This receptor was taken from a man in his fifties or sixties in good health. The rearrangement joins TRBV7-9 to TRBJ1-6; D remains ambiguous. Material for sequencing was blood. CDR3 in amino acids: CASSLDEGANSPLHF. As DNA, the CDR3 is TGTGCCAGCAGCTTAGATGAGGGAGCCAATTCACCCCTCCACTTT.